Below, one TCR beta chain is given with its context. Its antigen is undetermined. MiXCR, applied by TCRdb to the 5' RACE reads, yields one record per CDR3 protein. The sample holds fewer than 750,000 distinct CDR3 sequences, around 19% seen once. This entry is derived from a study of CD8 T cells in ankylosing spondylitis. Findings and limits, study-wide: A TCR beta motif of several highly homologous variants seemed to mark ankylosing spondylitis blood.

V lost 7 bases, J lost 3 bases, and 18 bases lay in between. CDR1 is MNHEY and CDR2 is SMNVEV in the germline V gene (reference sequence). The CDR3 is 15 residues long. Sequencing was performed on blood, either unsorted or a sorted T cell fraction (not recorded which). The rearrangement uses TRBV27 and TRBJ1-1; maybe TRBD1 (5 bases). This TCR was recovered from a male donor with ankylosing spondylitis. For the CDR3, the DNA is TGTGCCAGCACCCGGGAGGCGGCGGGGGACACTGAAGCTTTCTTT. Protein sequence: CASTREAAGDTEAFF.